A selection of T cell receptor beta chains follows, all from one sample in a study of cytomegalovirus exposure and HLA in healthy donors. Profiling relied on immunoSEQ multiplex PCR, and the TCRdb table lists in-frame clones only, not all of them. The sample yields about 200,000 clones, roughly 80% seen once. Sequenced sample: PBMCs. These receptors were taken from a woman in her 30s in good health and CMV-seronegative. Both conserved end residues are part of each CDR3. Fields, in order: J gene, D gene, V gene, clone size, CDR3 protein, CDR3 DNA. The D gene is left open where the match is weak. Clone size is shown for a subset of rows, as once, few, many or a class of expanded clone.

TRBJ2-2	TRBD1	TRBV5-1	-	CASSFDRGRGELFF	TGCGCCAGCAGCTTTGACAGGGGGCGCGGGGAGCTGTTTTTT
TRBJ2-4	-	TRBV2	-	CASSGGEIQYF	TGTGCCAGCAGTGGAGGAGAGATTCAGTACTTC
TRBJ2-4	TRBD1	TRBV9	-	CASSGTGGGNIQYF	TGTGCCAGCAGCGGGACAGGGGGTGGAAACATTCAGTACTTC
TRBJ1-3	TRBD1	TRBV28	once	CASSLLPGQKDSSGNTIYF	TGTGCCAGCAGCCTCCTCCCGGGACAGAAAGACTCCTCTGGAAACACCATATATTTT
TRBJ1-6	TRBD1	TRBV27	-	CASSLSGTGGFSPLHF	TGTGCCAGCAGTTTATCAGGGACAGGGGGATTTTCACCCCTCCACTTT
TRBJ1-3	-	TRBV19	-	CASSSQGTGNTIYF	TGTGCCAGTAGTTCGCAGGGTACAGGAAACACCATATATTTT
TRBJ2-5	TRBD2	TRBV6-5	-	CASRREREWRETQYF	TGTGCCAGCAGGCGTGAGCGGGAGTGGAGAGAGACCCAGTACTTC
TRBJ2-7	TRBD2	TRBV28	-	CASSLSGRGWYEQYF	TGTGCCAGCAGTTTAAGCGGGAGGGGGTGGTACGAGCAGTACTTC
TRBJ2-4	TRBD2	TRBV7-9	once	CASSLGTSLNIQYF	TGTGCCAGCAGCTTAGGGACTAGCCTAAACATTCAGTACTTC
TRBJ1-1	-	TRBV5-1	-	CASSSLKVPIVDGLNTEAFF	TGCGCCAGCAGCTCTCTTAAGGTCCCGATAGTAGACGGGTTGAACACTGAAGCTTTCTTT
TRBJ1-3	-	TRBV28	-	CASGTVRISGNTIYF	TGTGCCAGCGGTACAGTTAGGATCTCTGGAAACACCATATATTTT
TRBJ1-1	TRBD1	TRBV30	-	CAWSVWAGGTEAFF	TGTGCCTGGAGTGTATGGGCAGGGGGTACTGAAGCTTTCTTT
TRBJ2-1	TRBD1	TRBV6-5	-	CASSFRDSPYNEQFF	TGTGCCAGCAGTTTCCGGGACAGCCCCTACAATGAGCAGTTCTTC
TRBJ2-3	TRBD1	TRBV5-1	-	CASSSKQGTDTQYF	TGCGCCAGCAGCTCCAAACAGGGGACAGATACGCAGTATTTT
TRBJ1-2	TRBD1	TRBV15	-	CATSPDRNYGYTF	TGTGCCACCAGCCCGGACAGGAACTATGGCTACACCTTC
TRBJ2-5	-	TRBV5-1	few	CASSLTIGRAQETQYF	TGCGCCAGCAGCTTGACGATTGGCAGGGCCCAAGAGACCCAGTACTTC
TRBJ2-7	TRBD2	TRBV2	-	CASSAWTRDEQYF	TGTGCCAGCAGTGCTTGGACTAGAGACGAGCAGTACTTC
TRBJ1-1	-	TRBV18	-	CASSPDKNTEAFF	TGTGCCAGCTCACCGGACAAGAACACTGAAGCTTTCTTT
TRBJ2-1	TRBD2	TRBV27	-	CASSLFSRVLAGVGYEQFF	TGTGCCAGCAGTTTATTCTCCCGCGTACTAGCGGGGGTGGGATATGAGCAGTTCTTC
TRBJ1-1	-	TRBV6-5	few	CASSFNGQLQAFF	TGTGCCAGCAGTTTCAATGGGCAGCTCCAAGCTTTCTTT
TRBJ2-5	TRBD2	TRBV5-4	-	CASSLGPGLAGRETQYF	TGTGCCAGCAGCCTCGGCCCGGGACTAGCGGGACGGGAGACCCAGTACTTC
TRBJ2-2	-	TRBV15	-	CATSLENSGELFF	TGTGCCACCAGTCTCGAGAACTCCGGGGAGCTGTTTTTT
TRBJ1-1	TRBD1	TRBV2	-	CASRGDRVTEAFF	TGTGCCAGCAGAGGGGACAGGGTGACTGAAGCTTTCTTT
TRBJ2-3	TRBD2	TRBV2	-	CASRISGRAFEYTQYF	TGTGCCAGCAGGATTAGCGGGAGGGCGTTCGAGTATACGCAGTATTTT
TRBJ2-1	-	TRBV6-1	many	CASSEASGSYNEQFF	TGTGCCAGCAGTGAAGCTAGCGGCTCCTACAATGAGCAGTTCTTC
TRBJ2-2	-	TRBV29-1	-	CSAARVYNTGELFF	TGCAGCGCGGCGAGGGTCTACAACACCGGGGAGCTGTTTTTT
TRBJ1-4	-	TRBV30	few	CALTQGGEKLFF	TGTGCCCTGACCCAGGGAGGGGAAAAACTGTTTTTT
TRBJ1-5	TRBD1	TRBV29-1	few	CSALGTESNQPQHF	TGCAGCGCTCTAGGGACAGAAAGCAATCAGCCCCAGCATTTT
TRBJ2-3	-	TRBV7-9	-	CASSRVGPREYF	TGTGCCAGCAGCCGAGTGGGCCCGCGAGAGTATTTT
TRBJ2-7	-	TRBV7-9	few	CASSLNNYEQYF	TGTGCCAGCAGCTTGAACAACTACGAGCAGTACTTC
TRBJ2-5	TRBD1	TRBV29-1	-	CSVEGQGEAETQYF	TGCAGCGTTGAAGGACAGGGGGAGGCAGAGACCCAGTACTTC
TRBJ1-2	TRBD1	TRBV6-5	once	CASSYYTGDGYPF	TGTGCCAGCAGTTACTACACAGGGGATGGCTACCCCTTC
TRBJ1-5	-	TRBV7-9	-	CSSTPGGGQPQHF	TGTTCCAGCACCCCGGGGGGGGGTCAGCCCCAGCATTTT
TRBJ1-1	-	TRBV15	-	CATSRSKNTEAFF	TGTGCCACCAGCAGATCTAAGAACACTGAAGCTTTCTTT
TRBJ2-1	-	TRBV7-2	-	CASSSGWNEQFF	TGTGCCAGCAGCAGTGGCTGGAATGAGCAGTTCTTC
TRBJ2-5	-	TRBV5-4	-	CAGSLWAEETQYF	TGTGCCGGCAGCTTATGGGCTGAGGAGACCCAGTACTTC
TRBJ2-3	TRBD1	TRBV18	-	CASSSLLTGAADTQYF	TGTGCCAGCTCATCCCTACTGACAGGGGCGGCAGATACGCAGTATTTT
TRBJ1-1	-	TRBV28	-	CASSFWATGNTEAFF	TGTGCCAGCAGTTTTTGGGCGACAGGGAACACTGAAGCTTTCTTT
TRBJ1-2	-	TRBV7-9	-	CSSSSSSWAVGSYGYTF	TGTTCCAGCAGCTCCTCAAGTTGGGCAGTAGGATCCTATGGCTACACCTTC
TRBJ2-2	-	TRBV5-1	few	CASSLYTNTGELFF	TGCGCCAGCAGCTTATATACGAACACCGGGGAGCTGTTTTTT
TRBJ2-3	TRBD2	TRBV5-8	-	CASSDPGLAYTDTQYF	TGTGCCAGCAGCGATCCGGGACTAGCGTACACAGATACGCAGTATTTT